Below, 3 T cell receptor beta chains from the same sample are listed, as sequenced in a study of T cell changes during pregnancy in multiple sclerosis. Assay used: immunoSEQ multiplex PCR; TCRdb lists only in-frame clones, some missing. The table has 35,000 to 45,000 clones, 90% to 95% seen once. The specimen comprised CD4+ T cells from peripheral blood mononuclear cells, sampled in the second trimester of pregnancy. The receptor set was obtained from a female donor in good health, enrolled as a control in a pregnancy study.

This chain connects TRBV5-1 to TRBJ1-1; 7 bases match TRBD1. CDR3 length: 14 amino acids. Trimming at V came to 4 bases and at J to 1 base, leaving 4 bases not matched to a gene. Germline CDR1 is SGHRS and CDR2 is YFSETQ. The CDR3 nucleotides are TGCGCCAGCAGCGGTAACAGGGGGAACACTGAAGCTTTCTTT. It yields the protein CASSGNRGNTEAFF.

This chain joins TRBV7-2 and TRBJ2-4, with D maybe TRBD1 (5 bases). CDR3 length equals 13 residues. Deletions cut 1 base from V and 6 bases from J, with 7 bases between. The germline V gene has CDR1 SGHTA and CDR2 FQGNSA. CDR3 residues: CASSLGQLNIQYF. The DNA of the CDR3 is TGTGCCAGCAGCTTAGGACAGTTAAACATTCAGTACTTC. The variable domain in full, completed from reference TRBV7-2 and TRBJ2-4, reads GAGVSQSPSNKVTEKGKDVELRCDPISGHTALYWYRQSLGQGLEFLIYFQGNSAPDKSGLPSDRFSAERTGGSVSTLTIQRTQQEDSAVYLCASSLGQLNIQYFGAGTRLSVL.

The rearrangement joins TRBV6-1 to TRBJ2-6, with D unresolved. Per the germline V gene, CDR1 is MNHNS and CDR2 is SASEGT. The V gene lost 10 bases and the J gene lost 2 bases, with 9 bases spanning the gap. CDR3 length: 13 amino acids. The CDR3 nucleotides read TGTGCCATGTTATGGCCTGGGGCCAACGTCCTGACTTTC. As protein: CAMLWPGANVLTF.